These 26 T cell receptor beta chains were all obtained from the same sample, sequenced in a study of blood T cell repertoires in COVID-19. Repertoires were generated with immunoSEQ multiplex PCR, while TCRdb's copy carries only in-frame clones and drops some. The repertoire holds 300,000 to 400,000 clones, with roughly 86% as singletons. The sample comprised peripheral blood. Receptor source: a woman between 65 and 79 years old with COVID-19, enrolled during active disease.

The chain has TRBV12-3 or TRBV12-4 and TRBJ2-7, with 7 bases lining up with TRBD1. Trimming removed 8 bases from V and 2 bases from J; junction bases left unmatched: 6. This CDR3 spans 13 amino acids. CDR3 region: CASAGGTTYEQYF. The CDR3 coding sequence is TGTGCCAGCGCAGGGGGAACGACCTACGAGCAGTACTTC.

This rearrangement joins TRBV15 to TRBJ2-7; the D is unclear. Deletions cut 0 bases from V and 0 bases from J, with 6 bases between. The length of the CDR3 is 14 residues. CDR1 and CDR2 (germline): LNHNV, YYDKDF (reference sequence). The CDR3 DNA follows: TGTGCCACCAGCAGAGATCGGAGCTCCTACGAGCAGTACTTC. Translated, it gives CATSRDRSSYEQYF.

V is TRBV18 and J is TRBJ1-1, with a possible D match to TRBD1 (5 bases). The V end was cut by 4 bases, the J end by 0 bases, with 6 bases between. This CDR3 region has 13 residues. CDR1 KGHSH and CDR2 LQKENI come from the germline V gene. In nucleotides, the CDR3 is TGTGCCAGCTCACAGGGGATGAACACTGAAGCTTTCTTT. Translation gives CASSQGMNTEAFF. Combining the CDR3 with reference TRBV18 and TRBJ1-1 gives the whole variable domain NAGVMQNPRHLVRRRGQEARLRCSPMKGHSHVYWYRQLPEEGLKFMVYLQKENIIDESGMPKERFSAEFPKEGPSILRIQQVVRGDSAAYFCASSQGMNTEAFFGQGTRLTVV.

The chain has TRBV6-5 and TRBJ1-4; D ambiguous. CDR1 is MNHEY and CDR2 is SVGAGI in the germline V gene. The CDR3 runs 16 residues. V was trimmed by 2 bases and J by 5 bases, leaving 15 bases between them. The CDR3 coding sequence is TGTGCCAGCAGTTACGATCGGGGATCCCCCAATGAAAAACTGTTTTTT. It specifies CASSYDRGSPNEKLFF.

V usage is TRBV24-1 and J usage is TRBJ1-1; 9 nucleotides line up with TRBD1. With 4 bases clipped from V and 6 bases from J, the junction kept 5 bases outside the gene matches. The CDR3 has 14 amino acids. Germline CDR1 KGHDR, CDR2 SFDVKD. For the CDR3, the DNA is TGTGCCACCAGTGACCCGGGACAGGGCTCTGAAGCTTTCTTT. It specifies CATSDPGQGSEAFF.

The chain links TRBV6-2 or TRBV6-3 to TRBJ1-1; maybe TRBD1 (6 bases). Germline CDR1 reads MNHEY; CDR2 reads SVGEGT. Trimming removed 6 bases at V and 0 bases at J, with 14 bases between. This CDR3 is built from 15 residues. CDR3: CASSSYTGLNTEAFF. Here the CDR3 DNA reads TGTGCCAGCAGCTCCTATACAGGGCTGAACACTGAAGCTTTCTTT.

This sequence joins TRBV28 and TRBJ1-4; the D gene is possibly TRBD1 (6 bases). There are 14 residues in the CDR3. From germline, CDR1 is MDHEN and CDR2 SYDVKM. Trimming removed 3 bases from V and 5 bases from J, with 10 bases in between. The CDR3: CASSLWQGNEKLFF. The CDR3 DNA follows: TGTGCCAGCAGTTTGTGGCAGGGGAATGAAAAACTGTTTTTT.

The rearrangement joins TRBV27 to TRBJ2-2; TRBD2 matches at 8 bases. CDR3 length equals 15 residues. V gave up 0 bases and J gave up 7 bases; unmatched junction bases: 4. Germline CDR1 is MNHEY and CDR2 is SMNVEV (reference sequence). Written as DNA, the CDR3 is TGTGCCAGCAGTTTATCTGGACTAGCTAGCGGGGAGCTGTTTTTT. This sequence encodes CASSLSGLASGELFF.

This clone was counted a few times. The J gene is TRBJ1-1, the V gene TRBV3-1 (or the pseudogene TRBV3-2); TRBD1 matches 8 bases. The CDR3 is 14 amino acids. V dropped 2 bases and J dropped 3; count of bases not matched to a gene: 2. Germline V gene data show CDR1 as LGHDT and CDR2 as YNNKEL (reference sequence). The CDR3 protein is CASSQTGGDTEAFF. The DNA of the CDR3 is TGTGCCAGCAGCCAAACAGGGGGAGACACTGAAGCTTTCTTT.

The chain recombines TRBV5-8 with TRBJ1-2; the match to TRBD1 covers 9 bases. The CDR3 consists of 14 residues. Germline assignment: CDR1 SGHTS and CDR2 YDEGEE. The V gene end was trimmed by 6 bases and the J gene end by 8 bases; junction bases not matched to a gene: 11. CDR3 DNA: TGTGCCAGCAATCCTATTGGACAGGGGTTAGGCTACACCTTC. Translation gives CASNPIGQGLGYTF.

This chain connects TRBV19 to TRBJ1-3; D is perhaps TRBD1 (5 bases). The CDR3 is 13 amino acids. V lost 4 bases and J lost 4, with 8 bases in between. CDR1 LNHDA and CDR2 SQIVND come from the germline V gene (reference sequence). As DNA, the CDR3 is TGTGCCAGTAGTAGGGGCCGAGGAAACACCATATATTTT. The encoded protein is CASSRGRGNTIYF.

The genes are TRBV19 and TRBJ1-2; 8 nucleotides agree with TRBD1. Per germline, CDR1 LNHDA and CDR2 SQIVND (reference sequence). V lost 7 bases and J lost 6; bases outside the gene matches: 10. This CDR3 spans 14 amino acids. CDR3 DNA sequence: TGTGCCAGTATCCCTCCCCCAGGGGGCCATGGCTACACCTTC. This codes for CASIPPPGGHGYTF.

The chain links TRBV6-6 to TRBJ1-5; 8 bases are a match to TRBD1. V lost 5 bases and J lost 1; bases outside the gene matches: 10. CDR1 is MNHNY and CDR2 is SVGAGI in the germline V gene (reference sequence). The length of the CDR3 is 17 residues. CDR3 nucleotide sequence: TGTGCCAGCAGTCCCGTACAGGGGGACGGAAGCAATCAGCCCCAGCATTTT. This encodes CASSPVQGDGSNQPQHF.

This sequence joins TRBV6-6 and TRBJ1-1; no reliable D call. This CDR3 spans 12 amino acids. V was clipped by 4 bases and J by 6 bases, with 9 bases between them. CDR1 is MNHNY and CDR2 is SVGAGI in the germline V gene (reference sequence). As DNA, the CDR3 is TGTGCCAGCAGTTCCCGCGGGCCTGAAGCTTTCTTT. This codes for CASSSRGPEAFF.

This chain connects TRBV5-4 to TRBJ2-1; 8 nucleotides agree with TRBD2. The CDR3 loop spans 17 amino acids. After removal of 0 bases from V and 4 bases from J, the junction contained 9 bases not matched to a gene. Germline V gene sequence: CDR1 SGHNT, CDR2 YYREEE (reference sequence). CDR3 protein: CASSLGGAGALYNEQFF. The CDR3 nucleotides are TGTGCCAGCAGCTTGGGTGGAGCGGGGGCCTTGTACAATGAGCAGTTCTTC.

The gene calls are TRBV19 and TRBJ1-2; D uncertain. The CDR3 totals 15 residues. The V gene lost 7 bases and the J gene lost 1 base, with 16 bases spanning the gap. Germline V gene sequence: CDR1 LNHDA, CDR2 SQIVND (reference sequence). As DNA, the CDR3 is TGTGCCAGTACCCGGAGGGATCTTATTAACTATGGCTACACCTTC. It codes for CASTRRDLINYGYTF.

This chain links TRBV18 with TRBJ1-1; the D is unclear. V dropped 4 bases and J dropped 5 bases, with 11 bases sitting between them. This CDR3 is built from 13 residues. CDR1 KGHSH and CDR2 LQKENI come from the germline V gene. The chain's CDR3 is CASSQTDGTEAFF. CDR3 nucleotides: TGTGCCAGCTCACAAACTGACGGGACTGAAGCTTTCTTT.

The V and J genes are TRBV2 and TRBJ2-7, with 9 bases aligning to TRBD2. Germline V lookup: CDR1 SNHLY, CDR2 FYNNEI. With 4 bases clipped from V and 0 bases from J, the junction kept 4 bases outside the gene matches. CDR3 length: 15 amino acids. The CDR3 region has the DNA TGTGCCAGCAGTGTGGGCGGGGGGGCCTCCTACGAGCAGTACTTC. Translation gives CASSVGGGASYEQYF.

The chain joins TRBV14 to TRBJ2-5; 7 bases align to TRBD2. Germline V lookup: CDR1 SGHDN, CDR2 FVKESK. This CDR3 contains 14 residues. V lost 4 bases, J lost 3 bases, and 5 bases stayed unmatched. The CDR3 region is CASSPPAGEETQYF. The CDR3 bases are TGTGCCAGCAGCCCCCCCGCGGGGGAAGAGACCCAGTACTTC.

This rearrangement joins TRBV5-1 to TRBJ1-1, with D perhaps TRBD1 (5 bases). V gave up 0 bases and J gave up 4 bases, with 13 bases separating them. CDR1 is SGHRS, CDR2 YFSETQ, per germline. The CDR3 is 15 residues long. DNA for the CDR3: TGCGCCAGCAGCTTGGACTCAGGGAGGGGCACTGAAGCTTTCTTT. Translation: CASSLDSGRGTEAFF. Looking up the rest from reference TRBV5-1 and TRBJ1-1 gives the full variable domain: KAGVTQTPRYLIKTRGQQVTLSCSPISGHRSVSWYQQTPGQGLQFLFEYFSETQRNKGNFPGRFSGRQFSNSRSEMNVSTLELGDSALYLCASSLDSGRGTEAFFGQGTRLTVV.

This chain joins TRBV4-3 and TRBJ1-2; TRBD1 agrees at 11 bases. Germline V gives CDR1 LGHNA, CDR2 YSLEER. The CDR3 is made up of 15 amino acids. With V trimmed by 4 bases and J by 6 bases, 7 bases remained unmatched. The CDR3 sequence: CASSRVPGQGDGYTF. For the CDR3, the DNA is TGCGCCAGCAGCCGCGTCCCGGGACAGGGGGATGGCTACACCTTC.

This chain joins TRBV28 and TRBJ1-2, with 7 positions matching TRBD1. Germline lookup yields CDR1 MDHEN and CDR2 SYDVKM. The trim removed 7 bases at V and 2 bases at J, leaving 4 bases unmatched. CDR3 length: 13 amino acids. This CDR3 is CASIMTGNYGYTF. The DNA of the CDR3 is TGTGCCAGCATTATGACAGGGAACTATGGCTACACCTTC.

This sequence joins TRBV18 and TRBJ2-5; 8 bases fit TRBD2. This CDR3 spans 14 amino acids. Germline CDR1 KGHSH, CDR2 LQKENI. Trimming cost V 6 bases and J 5 bases; bases outside gene matches: 8. The CDR3 DNA is TGTGCCAGCTCGCGTCCGGGGGGGCCGGAGACCCAGTACTTC. Protein: CASSRPGGPETQYF.

The V and J genes are TRBV18 and TRBJ2-7, with 8 positions matching TRBD1. This CDR3 spans 12 amino acids. V trimming: 6 bases; J trimming: 6 bases; junction bases outside the gene matches: 4. Germline values: CDR1 KGHSH, CDR2 LQKENI. The CDR3 bases are TGTGCCAGCTCCAATACAGGGGGCGAGCAGTACTTC. This sequence encodes CASSNTGGEQYF.

J is TRBJ2-3 and V is TRBV23-1; D is uncertain. TRBV23-1 is reported as an ORF; its role is uncertain. The CDR3 has 16 residues. V was trimmed by 4 bases and J by 1 base, leaving 15 bases between them. The CDR3 nucleotides read TGCGCCAGCAGTCCCTTAGGAGCTTTGGGCACAGATACGCAGTATTTT. Its translation: CASSPLGALGTDTQYF.

The CDR3 loop reads CASSPWAGTSPASTQYF. The CDR3 DNA reads as TGTGCCAGCAGCCCCTGGGCGGGGACTAGCCCCGCGAGTACGCAGTATTTT. The rearrangement uses TRBV3-1 (or the pseudogene TRBV3-2) and TRBJ2-3; TRBD2 agrees at 9 bases. This CDR3 contains 17 residues. V trimming: 4 bases; J trimming: 8 bases; junction bases outside the gene matches: 16. Germline loops: CDR1 LGHDT, CDR2 YNNKEL (reference sequence).